A selection of T cell receptor beta chains follows, all from one sample in a study of CD8 T cells in Susac syndrome. TCRdb re-analysed the immunoSEQ multiplex PCR reads in MiXCR, keeping a single row per CDR3 protein. The data show roughly 200,000 distinct CDR3 sequences, with about 94% seen just once and 0.1% held by the top ten. The specimen was CD4+ T cells from PBMCs. The receptor source for this set is a human donor in good health. Both conserved end residues are part of each CDR3. A D gene is named only where the DNA matches it firmly. Clone size is not always given. Where it is, it says once, few, many or a class for expanded clones.

TRBV5-6	TRBD1	TRBJ2-3	NA	CASSLEGTGLRGTQYF	TGTGCCAGCAGCTTAGAGGGGACAGGCCTCAGAGGTACGCAGTATTTT
TRBV20-1	NA	TRBJ1-2	NA	CSAKQPNYGYTF	TGCAGTGCTAAACAGCCGAACTATGGCTACACCTTC
TRBV12-5	NA	TRBJ1-1	NA	CASGFGQGEAFF	TGTGCTAGTGGTTTCGGGCAGGGGGAAGCTTTCTTT
TRBV12-3/TRBV12-4	NA	TRBJ2-3	NA	CASSLGETGQDTQYF	TGTGCCAGCAGTTTAGGAGAAACAGGGCAAGATACGCAGTATTTT
TRBV12-3/TRBV12-4	TRBD2	TRBJ2-3	NA	CASNMGGVGQPQYF	TGTGCCAGCAACATGGGGGGGGTGGGTCAGCCCCAGTATTTT
TRBV29-1	NA	TRBJ1-3	NA	CSVVGSSAGNTIYF	TGCAGCGTTGTAGGCAGTTCTGCTGGAAACACCATATATTTT
TRBV7-9	NA	TRBJ2-4	NA	CASSPWRGAGDIQYF	TGTGCCAGCAGCCCCTGGAGGGGGGCTGGGGACATTCAGTACTTC
TRBV29-1	NA	TRBJ2-5	NA	CSVEDNIGETQYF	TGCAGCGTTGAAGATAACATCGGGGAGACCCAGTACTTC
TRBV18	NA	TRBJ2-5	NA	CASSPGGVETQYF	TGTGCCAGCTCACCAGGAGGGGTCGAGACCCAGTACTTC
TRBV28	NA	TRBJ2-1	NA	CASTSGRFNEQFF	TGTGCCAGCACCTCGGGACGGTTCAATGAGCAGTTCTTC
TRBV7-8	TRBD1	TRBJ1-5	NA	CASSRTGSSNQPQHF	TGTGCCAGCAGCCGGACAGGGTCTAGCAATCAGCCCCAGCATTTT
TRBV2	NA	TRBJ1-5	NA	CASSEDKPQHF	TGTGCCAGCAGTGAGGATAAGCCCCAGCATTTT
TRBV15	NA	TRBJ2-2	NA	CATSRDQYTGELFF	TGTGCCACCAGCAGAGACCAATACACCGGGGAGCTGTTTTTT
TRBV20-1	NA	TRBJ1-1	NA	CSARAALGGTEAFF	TGCAGTGCTAGGGCAGCATTGGGTGGCACTGAAGCTTTCTTT
TRBV7-3	NA	TRBJ2-5	NA	CASSLRVFETQYF	TGTGCCAGCAGCTTAAGGGTATTTGAGACCCAGTACTTC
TRBV28	NA	TRBJ1-6	NA	CASTPPLHF	TGTGCCAGCACCCCACCCCTCCACTTT
TRBV23-1	NA	TRBJ1-2	NA	CASSPARLYGYTF	TGCGCCAGCTCTCCCGCGAGGCTCTATGGCTACACCTTC
TRBV6-5	TRBD1	TRBJ1-5	NA	CASSRQGEHQPQHF	TGTGCCAGCAGCCGACAGGGGGAACATCAGCCCCAGCATTTT
TRBV2	NA	TRBJ1-1	NA	CASSDFPRAFF	TGTGCCAGCAGTGATTTTCCCCGAGCTTTCTTT
TRBV19	TRBD2	TRBJ2-1	few	CASSLGRGGNEQFF	TGTGCCAGTAGCCTCGGACGGGGGGGGAATGAGCAGTTCTTC
TRBV28	TRBD1	TRBJ1-6	NA	CASSSGDRENSPLHF	TGTGCCAGCAGTTCGGGGGACAGGGAAAATTCACCCCTCCACTTT